Presented here are 8 T cell receptor beta chains from one specimen sequenced in a study of response to subunit inactivated influenza vaccine. TCRdb re-called the RT-PCR reads with MiXCR, one entry per CDR3 protein. The sample has approximately 520,000 distinct CDR3 sequences, 16% seen once. The specimen was CD4+ T cells sorted from PBMCs, collected less than 30 months after vaccination. All receptors come from a man aged 50-75 years who received an inactivated influenza vaccine.

The chain links TRBV15 to TRBJ1-1; D is unclear. The length of the CDR3 is 13 residues. The germline CDR1 and CDR2 sequences are LNHNV and YYDKDF (reference sequence). V was trimmed by 1 base and J by 4 bases, leaving 7 bases between them. The CDR3 reads CATSRGGLTEAFF. In DNA, the CDR3 is TGTGCCACCAGCAGAGGAGGGCTCACTGAAGCTTTCTTT.

This clonotype occurred a few times. The V and J genes are TRBV5-5 and TRBJ2-2; tentatively, D is TRBD2 (6 bases). There are 17 residues in the CDR3. V was cut by 1 base and J by 0 bases, with 13 bases left in between. CDR1 and CDR2 (germline): SGHKS, YYEKEE (reference sequence). The CDR3 spells CASSLRLLAANTGELFF. CDR3 nucleotide sequence: TGTGCCAGCAGCTTGAGGTTACTAGCTGCGAACACCGGGGAGCTGTTTTTT.

A few counts support this clonotype. V usage is TRBV6-5 and J usage is TRBJ2-3; D unresolved. Trimming pared 0 bases from V and 3 bases from J, leaving 4 bases between. Germline CDR1 and CDR2: MNHEY and SVGAGI. This CDR3 has 13 residues. The chain's CDR3 is CASSYSTTDTQYF. The DNA of the CDR3 is TGTGCCAGCAGTTACTCGACTACAGATACGCAGTATTTT.

DNA for the CDR3: TGCAGTGCTGGGGGCCTTGGTCTCACCGGGGAGCTGTTTTTT. It specifies CSAGGLGLTGELFF. The chain has TRBV20-1 and TRBJ2-2; the D gene is possibly TRBD1 (6 bases). Germline V lookup: CDR1 DFQATT, CDR2 SNEGSKA (reference sequence). CDR3 size: 14 residues. With 5 bases removed from V and 4 bases from J, the gap between germline ends came to 14 bases.

This clonotype was seen only a few times. The chain couples TRBV20-1 to TRBJ2-7, with D possibly TRBD1 on 6 matching bases. This CDR3 spans 15 amino acids. Looked up from germline, CDR1 is DFQATT and CDR2 is SNEGSKA (reference sequence). Trimming shortened V by 0 bases and J by 3 bases, and 15 bases separated the two germline ends. CDR3 in amino acids: CSARESRGVVYEQYF. In DNA, the CDR3 is TGCAGTGCTAGAGAGAGCAGGGGCGTTGTCTACGAGCAGTACTTC.

This clonotype turned up a few times. The rearrangement uses TRBV20-1 and TRBJ2-1; 11 bases align to TRBD2. This CDR3 spans 13 amino acids. With V trimmed by 2 bases and J by 8 bases, 2 bases remained unmatched. Germline lookup yields CDR1 DFQATT and CDR2 SNEGSKA (reference sequence). CDR3 region: CSARLAGGHEQFF. The CDR3 bases are TGCAGTGCTAGACTAGCGGGAGGACATGAGCAGTTCTTC.

The chain couples TRBV12-3 or TRBV12-4 to TRBJ2-3, with TRBD2 matching 7 bases. CDR3 length: 15 amino acids. V dropped 3 bases and J dropped 0; count of bases not matched to a gene: 3. The CDR3 coding sequence is TGTGCCAGCAGTTTTTACGGGAGGAGCACAGATACGCAGTATTTT. Protein product: CASSFYGRSTDTQYF.

V usage is TRBV24-1 and J usage is TRBJ2-1, with 7 nucleotides matching TRBD1. In germline, CDR1 is KGHDR, CDR2 SFDVKD. With V trimmed by 4 bases and J by 6 bases, 5 bases remained unmatched. The CDR3 sequence is 14 residues long. The CDR3 loop is CATSEVTGSNEQFF. CDR3 nucleotide sequence: TGTGCCACCAGTGAGGTGACAGGGAGCAATGAGCAGTTCTTC.